One sample yielded the 14 T cell receptor beta chains listed below, sequenced in a study of blood T cell repertoires in COVID-19. Sequenced by immunoSEQ multiplex PCR; TCRdb stores in-frame clones only, minus some. The table lists thousands of clones, about 89% of them singletons. Sequenced sample: peripheral blood. The receptors here all came from a human donor in a cohort sampled during active COVID-19. The donor label of this sample is uncertain.

The chain links TRBV7-9 to TRBJ2-3; 8 bases are a match to TRBD2. J was trimmed by 0 bases and V by 5 bases; bases with no gene match: 4. This CDR3 comprises 15 residues. Germline V lookup: CDR1 SEHNR, CDR2 FQNEAQ (reference sequence). For the CDR3, the DNA is TGTGCCAGCAGCGTTAGCGGGACTAGCACAGATACGCAGTATTTT. Residues: CASSVSGTSTDTQYF.

The chain carries TRBV30 and TRBJ2-1; perhaps TRBD1 as D (5 bases). The CDR3 runs 10 residues. V dropped 0 bases and J dropped 14 bases, with 8 bases sitting between them. CDR1 and CDR2 from the germline V gene are GTSNPN and SVGIG (reference sequence). In nucleotides, the CDR3 is TGTGCCTGGAGTGTACAGGTTGAGTTCTTC. Protein: CAWSVQVEFF.

The chain links TRBV5-1 to TRBJ2-3; 7 bases align to TRBD2. The CDR3 has 16 amino acids. Germline CDR1 reads SGHRS; CDR2 reads YFSETQ. V was pared by 0 bases and J by 5 bases, with 9 bases of the junction left unmatched. In DNA form, the CDR3 reads TGCGCCAGCAGCTTGGCCGAAAGCGGGATGGAAGATACGCAGTATTTT. It specifies CASSLAESGMEDTQYF. The entire variable domain, with the rest obtained from reference TRBV5-1 and TRBJ2-3, is as follows: KAGVTQTPRYLIKTRGQQVTLSCSPISGHRSVSWYQQTPGQGLQFLFEYFSETQRNKGNFPGRFSGRQFSNSRSEMNVSTLELGDSALYLCASSLAESGMEDTQYFGPGTRLTVL.

The chain links TRBV5-8 to TRBJ2-2; 11 bases match TRBD2. There are 16 residues in the CDR3. Unmatched junction bases numbered 7, after V lost 5 bases and J lost 4 bases. Germline V gene data show CDR1 as SGHTS and CDR2 as YDEGEE. Here the CDR3 reads CASSPDTSGSTGELFF. The CDR3, as DNA: TGTGCCAGCAGTCCTGATACTAGCGGGAGCACCGGGGAGCTGTTTTTT.

CDR3 region: CASSLGRTWSETQYF. As DNA, the CDR3 is TGTGCCAGCAGCTTAGGGAGGACGTGGAGTGAGACCCAGTACTTC. The rearrangement links TRBV7-7 to TRBJ2-5; possible D gene TRBD2, 5 bases. The V end was cut by 1 base, the J end by 5 bases, with 14 bases between. CDR1 is SSHAT and CDR2 is FNYEAQ in the germline V gene (reference sequence). The CDR3 is made up of 15 amino acids.

The chain combines TRBV11-2 with TRBJ1-1; D may be TRBD1 (5 bases). The germline gives CDR1 SGHAT, CDR2 FQNNGV. This CDR3 has 11 residues. Trimming took 4 bases from V and 7 from J, leaving 7 bases between them. The CDR3 is CASSWGVEAFF. The DNA for the CDR3 is TGTGCCAGCAGCTGGGGGGTTGAAGCTTTCTTT.

This sequence joins TRBV28 and TRBJ2-7; TRBD1 agrees at 7 bases. V lost 8 bases, J lost 2 bases, and 9 bases stayed unmatched. Germline V CDR1 and CDR2: MDHEN, SYDVKM. CDR3 size: 14 residues. As DNA, the CDR3 is TGTGCCAGCCATCCGGGACAGCGAACCTACGAGCAGTACTTC. Amino acid sequence: CASHPGQRTYEQYF.

V gene TRBV5-1 combines with J gene TRBJ2-5, with D maybe TRBD2 (5 bases). V was trimmed by 7 bases and J by 2 bases, leaving 15 bases between them. Per germline, CDR1 SGHRS and CDR2 YFSETQ. The CDR3 spans 14 residues. The CDR3 loop is CASGPPGRQETQYF. Here the CDR3 DNA reads TGCGCCAGCGGACCTCCGGGGAGACAAGAGACCCAGTACTTC.

The chain is built from TRBV5-5 and TRBJ2-3; D gene ambiguous. From germline, CDR1 is SGHKS and CDR2 YYEKEE (reference sequence). This CDR3 contains 14 residues. V shed 2 bases and J shed 0 bases, with 7 bases lying between them. The CDR3 nucleotides read TGTGCCAGCAGCTTACGAGTGAGCACAGATACGCAGTATTTT. It encodes CASSLRVSTDTQYF. The whole variable domain, filled in from reference TRBV5-5 and TRBJ2-3, reads DAGVTQSPTHLIKTRGQQVTLRCSPISGHKSVSWYQQVLGQGPQFIFQYYEKEERGRGNFPDRFSARQFPNYSSELNVNALLLGDSALYLCASSLRVSTDTQYFGPGTRLTVL.

This clone was seen a few times. This chain links TRBV10-3 with TRBJ1-1; 8 bases fit TRBD1. V lost 6 bases, J lost 9 bases, and 6 bases stayed unmatched. Germline CDR1 is ENHRY and CDR2 is SYGVKD. This CDR3 region has 12 residues. The CDR3 bases are TGTGCCATCAGGGACAGGGATCTTAAAGCTTTCTTT. Protein product: CAIRDRDLKAFF.

The chain combines TRBV2 with TRBJ2-7; D is possibly TRBD2 (5 bases). Between the trimmed V and J ends, which lost 5 bases and 3 bases, there was a span of 17 bases. The CDR3 has 15 residues. The germline gives CDR1 SNHLY, CDR2 FYNNEI. The CDR3 DNA reads as TGTGCCAGCAGTCCCGACTACCTCCTTCTCTACGAGCAGTACTTC. Protein: CASSPDYLLLYEQYF.

The chain is built from TRBV2 and TRBJ1-2; possible D gene TRBD1, 6 bases. This CDR3 contains 11 residues. With 6 bases removed from V and 6 bases from J, the gap between germline ends came to 8 bases. CDR1 and CDR2 (germline): SNHLY, FYNNEI. CDR3 in DNA: TGTGCCAGCAGCACAGGGAATGGCTACACCTTC. Translating it yields CASSTGNGYTF.

The V and J genes are TRBV19 and TRBJ2-4, with D perhaps matching TRBD1 (5 bases). The CDR3 runs 17 residues. Germline lookup yields CDR1 LNHDA and CDR2 SQIVND (reference sequence). V was trimmed by 4 bases and J by 0 bases, leaving 16 bases between them. The CDR3 region is CASSNQDTHLAKNIQYF. The CDR3 DNA reads TGTGCCAGTAGTAACCAGGACACTCACCTAGCCAAAAACATTCAGTACTTC. Complete variable domain (other parts from reference TRBV19 and TRBJ2-4): DGGITQSPKYLFRKEGQNVTLSCEQNLNHDAMYWYRQDPGQGLRLIYYSQIVNDFQKGDIAEGYSVSREKKESFPLTVTSAQKNPTAFYLCASSNQDTHLAKNIQYFGAGTRLSVL.

This clone was picked up one time. This chain connects TRBV18 to TRBJ1-3; D not certain. This CDR3 spans 14 amino acids. Germline V gene sequence: CDR1 KGHSH, CDR2 LQKENI. The V and J ends lost 6 bases and 3 bases respectively, with 12 bases between them. The CDR3 spells CASSFQEGGNTIYF. CDR3 DNA sequence: TGTGCCAGCTCCTTCCAGGAGGGTGGAAACACCATATATTTT. The full variable domain, its missing parts supplied by reference TRBV18 and TRBJ1-3, is NAGVMQNPRHLVRRRGQEARLRCSPMKGHSHVYWYRQLPEEGLKFMVYLQKENIIDESGMPKERFSAEFPKEGPSILRIQQVVRGDSAAYFCASSFQEGGNTIYFGEGSWLTVV.